The 18 T cell receptor beta chains below all came from one sample that was sequenced in a study of beta chain features in type 1 diabetes. What was sequenced were expressed TCRB transcripts, since all of the isolated RNA had been reverse transcribed. Method: immunoSEQ multiplex PCR; TCRdb's copy keeps in-frame clones and lacks some. The table shows 300,000 to 450,000 clones, with roughly 12% occurring only once. Source material: naive CD4+ T cells from blood. Receptor source: a man between 18 and 29 years old in good health.

This clone was seen a few times. The chain has TRBV5-6 and TRBJ2-7, with 11 bases that match TRBD2. From germline, CDR1 is SGHDT and CDR2 YYEEEE. There are 14 residues in the CDR3. Losses at the gene ends were 4 bases for V and 2 bases for J; bases not matched to a gene: 2. CDR3 amino acids: CASSRLAGTYEQYF. CDR3 nucleotides: TGTGCCAGCAGCCGACTAGCGGGGACCTACGAGCAGTACTTC.

V gene TRBV9 combines with J gene TRBJ1-2; D unresolved. Trimming took off 0 bases at V and 8 bases at J, with 14 bases between the two ends. The CDR3 extends over 14 amino acids. Germline lookup yields CDR1 SGDLS and CDR2 YYNGEE. The CDR3 DNA sequence: TGTGCCAGCAGCGTAGATGGGGTACTAGGAGGCTACACCTTC. Translation gives CASSVDGVLGGYTF. Full variable domain (remainder filled in from reference TRBV9 and TRBJ1-2): DSGVTQTPKHLITATGQRVTLRCSPRSGDLSVYWYQQSLDQGLQFLIQYYNGEERAKGNILERFSAQQFPDLHSELNLSSLELGDSALYFCASSVDGVLGGYTFGSGTRLTVV.

The chain has TRBV6-6 and TRBJ1-1; a possible D gene is TRBD1 (6 bases). V shed 6 bases and J shed 2 bases, with 16 bases lying between them. This CDR3 contains 15 residues. CDR1 is MNHNY, CDR2 SVGAGI, per germline (reference sequence). CDR3 region: CASRAAGTHNTEAFF. DNA of the CDR3: TGTGCCAGCAGGGCCGCCGGGACACACAACACTGAAGCTTTCTTT.

This clone has only a few counts. V is TRBV30 and J is TRBJ1-4; 7 bases line up with TRBD1. The CDR3 totals 16 residues. Trimming took 0 bases from V and 8 from J; bases not matched to a gene: 12. Germline V gives CDR1 GTSNPN, CDR2 SVGIG (reference sequence). CDR3 bases: TGTGCCTGGAGTGTAGGTTGGCAGGGGGTAACCGAAAAACTGTTTTTT. It specifies CAWSVGWQGVTEKLFF.

The chain joins TRBV4-2 to TRBJ2-1; 9 bases map to TRBD2. J lost 4 bases, V lost 0 bases, and 7 bases had no gene match. In germline, CDR1 is LGHNA, CDR2 YNFKEQ. This CDR3 has 17 amino acids. The CDR3 reads CASSQEQELAGYNEQFF. The CDR3 bases are TGTGCCAGCAGCCAAGAGCAGGAACTAGCGGGTTACAATGAGCAGTTCTTC.

This clone was observed a handful of times. V is TRBV4-2 and J is TRBJ1-2; perhaps TRBD1 as D (6 bases). The V gene lost 4 bases and the J gene lost 2 bases, with 8 bases spanning the gap. The CDR3 spans 13 residues. Germline V CDR1 and CDR2: LGHNA, YNFKEQ. The CDR3 DNA reads TGTGCCAGCAGCCCAGGGGAGAACTATGGCTACACCTTC. The encoded protein is CASSPGENYGYTF.

This clone was counted a few times. The chain employs TRBV28 and TRBJ1-5; 8 positions agree with TRBD1. Looked up from germline, CDR1 is MDHEN and CDR2 is SYDVKM. Unmatched junction bases numbered 6, after V lost 2 bases and J lost 3 bases. The CDR3 spans 16 residues. The CDR3, as DNA: TGTGCCAGCAGTTTAAGACAGGGGACCTCCAATCAGCCCCAGCATTTT. It translates to CASSLRQGTSNQPQHF.

CDR3 region: CASSPRTGGAGADTQYF. The CDR3 bases are TGTGCCAGCTCACCAAGGACAGGGGGCGCCGGGGCAGATACGCAGTATTTT. This chain joins TRBV18 and TRBJ2-3; 11 nucleotides align to TRBD1. Germline assignment: CDR1 KGHSH and CDR2 LQKENI. CDR3 size: 17 residues. V gave up 2 bases and J gave up 4 bases; unmatched junction bases: 8.

The rearrangement joins TRBV9 to TRBJ2-3; D not resolved. The V gene lost 4 bases and the J gene lost 6 bases, with 18 bases spanning the gap. This CDR3 contains 15 residues. The germline gives CDR1 SGDLS, CDR2 YYNGEE. As DNA, the CDR3 is TGTGCCAGCAGCCCGAGCCCGTTAATAACGGATACGCAGTATTTT. Its protein is CASSPSPLITDTQYF.

This clone has a handful of counts. The chain is built from TRBV30 and TRBJ2-7, with D possibly being TRBD1 (6 bases). This CDR3 is 13 amino acids long. Per the germline V gene, CDR1 is GTSNPN and CDR2 is SVGIG (reference sequence). Trimming left V 4 bases short and J 2 bases short, with 12 bases between. CDR3 protein: CAWNNRVTYEQYF. The DNA of the CDR3 is TGTGCCTGGAATAACAGGGTGACCTACGAGCAGTACTTC.

The chain uses TRBV4-1 and TRBJ2-5; 8 bases agree with TRBD1. Per germline, CDR1 MGHRA and CDR2 YSYEKL. This CDR3 is built from 14 residues. V was pared by 0 bases and J by 6 bases, with 3 bases of the junction left unmatched. CDR3 bases: TGCGCCAGCAGCCAAGACGGACAGGGCAAGACCCAGTACTTC. Translating it yields CASSQDGQGKTQYF.

This clone was counted only a few times. Other nucleotide sequences in the sample specify the same CDR3. The chain joins TRBV28 to TRBJ2-7, with TRBD2 as a possible D gene (7 bases). CDR1 is MDHEN, CDR2 SYDVKM, per germline. The V end was cut by 6 bases, the J end by 4 bases, with 10 bases between. The CDR3 length is 12 residues. The CDR3 loop is CASSSGTYEQYF. CDR3 sequence (DNA): TGTGCCAGCAGCAGCGGGACATACGAGCAGTACTTC.

The rearrangement joins TRBV7-6 to TRBJ2-3; 9 nucleotides line up with TRBD1. The CDR3 loop spans 19 amino acids. V lost 0 bases, J lost 0 bases, and 10 bases stayed unmatched. CDR1 is SGHVS and CDR2 is FNYEAQ in the germline V gene. The CDR3 DNA reads TGTGCCAGCAGCTTAGCGCTGTGGACAGGGGTTACTAGCACAGATACGCAGTATTTT. It yields the protein CASSLALWTGVTSTDTQYF.

This clone was detected only a few times. Other DNA sequences from this sample encode an identical CDR3 as well. The V and J genes are TRBV7-9 and TRBJ2-5; TRBD2 aligns across 7 bases. Germline V gene sequence: CDR1 SEHNR, CDR2 FQNEAQ (reference sequence). The CDR3 is made up of 14 amino acids. The V and J ends lost 3 bases and 2 bases, in that order; junction bases with no gene match: 3. CDR3 residues: CASSLGLLQETQYF. The DNA of the CDR3 is TGTGCCAGCAGCTTGGGACTACTTCAAGAGACCCAGTACTTC.

In its sample, this clone was seen a few times. V is TRBV28 and J is TRBJ1-5; no definite D call. Germline CDR1 reads MDHEN; CDR2 reads SYDVKM. The CDR3 is 14 residues long. V lost 1 base, J lost 6 bases, and 10 bases lay in between. In DNA, the CDR3 is TGTGCCAGCAGTTTATTCTCCTCAGGTCAGCCCCAGCATTTT. It codes for CASSLFSSGQPQHF.

This clone was counted a few times. The chain couples TRBV7-9 to TRBJ2-7; TRBD1 matches at 10 bases. CDR3 length equals 15 residues. V shed 7 bases, J shed 12 bases, and the junction held 18 bases outside the gene matches. Germline V gives CDR1 SEHNR, CDR2 FQNEAQ (reference sequence). In nucleotides, the CDR3 is TGTGCCAGCACCAGTGCCGGGACAGGGGTGGCTTCTACGTACTTC. Encoded protein: CASTSAGTGVASTYF.

The chain joins TRBV5-1 to TRBJ1-1; D is uncertain. CDR1 is SGHRS, CDR2 YFSETQ, per germline. The CDR3 has 13 amino acids. The germline V and J ends were trimmed by 0 bases and 10 bases, with 13 bases remaining between them. CDR3 coding DNA: TGCGCCAGCAGCTTGGGAATTAATAACGGAGCTTTCTTT. Residues: CASSLGINNGAFF.

This clone came up once. V gene TRBV18 combines with J gene TRBJ1-5; no reliable D call. Germline assignment: CDR1 KGHSH and CDR2 LQKENI. The V end was cut by 0 bases, the J end by 1 base, with 7 bases between. The CDR3 loop spans 15 amino acids. The CDR3 spells CASSPPSLSNQPQHF. Written as DNA, the CDR3 is TGTGCCAGCTCACCACCGAGTCTCAGCAATCAGCCCCAGCATTTT.